Following are 6 T cell receptor beta chains from one sample sequenced in a study of blood T cell repertoires in COVID-19. Clones were read by immunoSEQ multiplex PCR, and TCRdb kept only the in-frame ones, dropping some. The sample includes around 360,000 clones, approximately 89% of them seen just once. The sample comprised peripheral blood. The receptors stem from a woman between 25 and 40 years old with COVID-19, enrolled during active disease.

Note on this clone: A read error is possible here, since a much larger clone lies one base away. This sequence joins TRBV28 and TRBJ2-2; 9 positions match TRBD1. Germline V lookup: CDR1 MDHEN, CDR2 SYDVKM. The CDR3 extends over 13 amino acids. V shed 6 bases and J 4 bases; nucleotides not matched to a gene: 0. The DNA of the CDR3 is TGTGCCAGCAGGACAGGGGGCACCGGGGAGCTGTTTTTT. Residues: CASRTGGTGELFF. Using reference TRBV28 and TRBJ2-2 for the parts outside the CDR3, the full variable domain is DVKVTQSSRYLVKRTGEKVFLECVQDMDHENMFWYRQDPGLGLRLIYFSYDVKMKEKGDIPEGYSVSREKKERFSLILESASTNQTSMYLCASRTGGTGELFFGEGSRLTVL.

V and J are TRBV5-4 and TRBJ1-4; D is undetermined. Trimming pared 1 base from V and 0 bases from J, leaving 7 bases between. Looked up from germline, CDR1 is SGHNT and CDR2 is YYREEE (reference sequence). This CDR3 has 15 residues. CDR3 loop: CASSLSETTNEKLFF. Written as DNA, the CDR3 is TGTGCCAGCAGCTTGAGTGAGACAACTAATGAAAAACTGTTTTTT.

The chain uses TRBV19 and TRBJ2-7; TRBD1 matches 10 bases. The germline V gene encodes CDR1 LNHDA and CDR2 SQIVND (reference sequence). This CDR3 is built from 15 residues. V lost 6 bases, J lost 1 base, and 6 bases stayed unmatched. DNA for the CDR3: TGTGCCAGTAGAGGACAGGGGGAAACGTCCTACGAGCAGTACTTC. This gives the protein CASRGQGETSYEQYF.

The rearrangement joins TRBV28 to TRBJ2-2; weak D call: TRBD1 (5 bases). The CDR3 extends over 14 amino acids. The germline V gene has CDR1 MDHEN and CDR2 SYDVKM. V was clipped by 10 bases and J by 7 bases, with 19 bases between them. DNA for the CDR3: TGTGCCACCCTCCCGTGGGGCTGGGGCGGGGAGCTGTTTTTT. This sequence encodes CATLPWGWGGELFF.

This chain connects TRBV5-1 to TRBJ2-3, with D possibly being TRBD1 (5 bases). This CDR3 is built from 13 residues. In germline, CDR1 is SGHRS, CDR2 YFSETQ. Between the trimmed V and J ends, which lost 2 bases and 6 bases, there was a span of 10 bases. The CDR3 DNA follows: TGCGCCAGCAGCTTAACAGGCTCGGATACGCAGTATTTT. Translation: CASSLTGSDTQYF.

This sequence joins TRBV29-1 and TRBJ2-5; D remains unclear. Deletions cut 2 bases from V and 0 bases from J, with 13 bases between. Per the germline V gene, CDR1 is SQVTM and CDR2 is ANQGSEA. The CDR3 is 15 residues long. The CDR3 bases are TGCAGCGTTGAAAGTGCCAGACTGTACCAAGAGACCCAGTACTTC. Protein: CSVESARLYQETQYF.